Sequencing of this T cell receptor (beta chain) was carried out in a study of T-cell reconstitution after alpha-beta-depleted transplantation in children. The germline V and J ends were trimmed by 6 bases and 3 bases, with 15 bases remaining between them. Looked up from germline, CDR1 is WSHSY and CDR2 is SAAADI. The CDR3 length is 14 residues. TCRbeta library construction was performed incorporating unique molecular identifiers. Via MiXCR, TCRdb re-called the PCR reads, giving one row per CDR3 protein. The table has about 540,000 distinct CDR3 sequences, around 18% seen once. The chain links TRBV10-2 to TRBJ2-7; D unresolved. The receptor's source is a human donor who donated a stem cell graft to a child with acute lymphoblastic leukemia. Material: PBMCs from the stem cell graft donor, obtained from the stem cell graft. CDR3 sequence (DNA): TGCGCCAGCAGCCAGATAATACAAGTCTACGAGCAGTACTTC. The encoded protein is CASSQIIQVYEQYF.